This TCR beta chain was retrieved from a study of STAT5B mutations in CD4+ large granular lymphocyte leukemia. Regarding the study as a whole: Without HLA matching, higher CD4+ than CD8+ T-LGLL clonality could reflect small sample size. Over 20% of private leukemic clonotypes occurred rarely in other patients' non-leukemic repertoires. 8/27 top patient clones versus 2/35 control clones were TRBV06-family.

This clone was seen just once. Its matching antigen is unknown. CDR1 ENHRY and CDR2 SYGVKD come from the germline V gene. With 8 bases removed from V and 8 bases from J, the gap between germline ends came to 18 bases. The CDR3 is 13 amino acids. This was a survey-level run. Clones were sequenced by immunoSEQ multiplex PCR, and TCRdb holds only the in-frame ones, with some missing. This sample yields some 29,000 clones, of which around 85% are seen a single time; approximately 6% belongs to the top ten. The receptor was derived from a human donor in good health. Sequencing was performed on CD4+ T cells from blood buffy coats. The chain links TRBV10-3 to TRBJ1-2; D remains unclear. The CDR3 loop is CAIGEALAWGYTF. The CDR3 nucleotides read TGTGCCATCGGGGAGGCCCTTGCTTGGGGCTACACCTTC.